The 15 T cell receptor beta chains below all came from one sample that was sequenced in a study of blood T cells in healthy people across ages. Primers used in a second PCR of roughly 6 to 11 cycles were a sample-barcoded 5' primer and a J-beta primer mix. Via MiXCR, TCRdb re-called the 5' RACE reads, giving one row per CDR3 protein. The data show about 1.5 million distinct CDR3 sequences, around two fifths seen once. The sequencing sample was made of blood. The origin of the receptors is a young woman in good health.

This chain links TRBV6-5 with TRBJ1-1, with 7 bases lining up with TRBD1. This CDR3 is built from 16 residues. Germline trimming cut 4 bases from V and 3 bases from J; bases unmatched to any gene: 11. Per germline, CDR1 MNHEY and CDR2 SVGAGI. In nucleotides, the CDR3 is TGTGCCAGCAGTTGGGGACAGAGTTACATCGACACTGAAGCTTTCTTT. Amino acid sequence: CASSWGQSYIDTEAFF.

V is TRBV6-1 and J is TRBJ2-1; no firm D call. The DNA end lines up better with TRBJ2-7; the J call may be wrong. The CDR3 covers 12 residues. Germline CDR1 MNHNS, CDR2 SASEGT. The CDR3 is CASIAKGYEQYF. The CDR3 DNA reads as TGTGCCAGCATTGCGAAAGGTTACGAGCAGTACTTC.

The chain combines TRBV7-3 with TRBJ2-1; 11 bases fit TRBD2. Losses at the gene ends were 0 bases for V and 8 bases for J; bases not matched to a gene: 6. Looked up from germline, CDR1 is SGHTA and CDR2 is FQGTGA. The CDR3 extends over 16 amino acids. The CDR3, as DNA: TGTGCCAGCAGCTTAACAAGGACTAGCGGGTGGGATGAGCAGTTCTTC. This encodes CASSLTRTSGWDEQFF.

The rearrangement joins TRBV7-9 to TRBJ2-7; 11 bases match TRBD1. Unmatched junction bases numbered 4, after V lost 1 base and J lost 5 bases. The V gene's germline CDR1 is SEHNR and CDR2 FQNEAQ (reference sequence). CDR3 length equals 15 residues. CDR3 sequence reads: CASSLGTGGFDEQYF. The CDR3 coding sequence is TGTGCCAGCAGCTTAGGGACAGGGGGCTTTGACGAGCAGTACTTC.

The chain employs TRBV2 and TRBJ1-1, with D tentatively TRBD1 (5 bases). The length of the CDR3 is 11 residues. Per germline, CDR1 SNHLY and CDR2 FYNNEI. Trimming shortened V by 10 bases and J by 4 bases, and 10 bases separated the two germline ends. The CDR3 loop reads CATFGGTEAFF. In DNA, the CDR3 is TGTGCCACCTTCGGGGGCACTGAAGCTTTCTTT.

The chain is built from TRBV11-2 and TRBJ2-7; 13 bases are a match to TRBD2. The CDR3 consists of 17 residues. With V trimmed by 3 bases and J by 2 bases, 7 bases remained unmatched. Germline V lookup: CDR1 SGHAT, CDR2 FQNNGV. The CDR3 DNA is TGTGCCAGCAGCTTGGACCTACTAGCGGGAGGGCCCTACGAGCAGTACTTC. Its translation: CASSLDLLAGGPYEQYF.

The CDR3 protein is CASSTLAGGRNNEQYF. In DNA, the CDR3 is TGTGCCAGCAGTACCCTAGCGGGGGGGAGGAACAATGAGCAGTACTTC. V and J are TRBV6-2 or TRBV6-3 and TRBJ2-1; 12 positions match TRBD2. TRBJ2-7 explains the end of the DNA better; the J call may be wrong. The CDR3 is made up of 16 amino acids. CDR1 and CDR2 (germline): MNHEY, SVGEGT.

CDR3 residues: CSVAGGGGNQPQHF. CDR3 nucleotide sequence: TGCAGCGTTGCTGGGGGGGGAGGAAACCAGCCCCAGCATTTT. V usage is TRBV29-1 and J usage is TRBJ1-5; tentatively, D is TRBD1 (5 bases). CDR1 and CDR2 from the germline V gene are SQVTM and ANQGSEA. V was clipped by 4 bases and J by 7 bases, with 17 bases between them. This CDR3 comprises 14 residues.

Concerning this clonotype itself: Mismatch with germline at one junction end may stem from a read error. The chain couples TRBV7-2 to TRBJ2-5, with TRBD2 identical over 10 bases. The CDR3 is 16 residues long. CDR1 is SGHTA and CDR2 is FQGNSA in the germline V gene. The CDR3 DNA sequence: TGTGCCAGCGGCTTAATAGTACTAGCGGGGTTAGAGACCCAGTACTTC. This translates into CASGLIVLAGLETQYF.

This chain uses TRBV18 with TRBJ2-1; TRBD2 might be the D (5 bases). This CDR3 has 17 amino acids. The germline V gene encodes CDR1 KGHSH and CDR2 LQKENI. The germline V and J ends were trimmed by 0 bases and 0 bases, with 12 bases remaining between them. The DNA for the CDR3 is TGTGCCAGCTCACCACCCATGATACGGGGCTCCTACAATGAGCAGTTCTTC. Protein: CASSPPMIRGSYNEQFF.

V and J are TRBV6-5 and TRBJ2-5, with D perhaps TRBD2 (6 bases). V was pared by 10 bases and J by 0 bases, with 15 bases between. Germline-derived CDR1 and CDR2 are MNHEY and SVGAGI. The CDR3 covers 14 residues. The CDR3 DNA follows: TGTGCCAACAGAAACGGGGACTACCAAGAGACCCAGTACTTC. Translating gives CANRNGDYQETQYF.

The J gene is TRBJ1-1, the V gene TRBV28; TRBD1 might be the D (6 bases). CDR1 and CDR2 (germline): MDHEN, SYDVKM. This CDR3 comprises 15 residues. V lost 5 bases to trimming and J lost 4 bases, with 17 bases between them. The CDR3 region is CASSLDRTRGTEAFF. DNA for the CDR3: TGTGCCAGCAGTCTCGACAGGACCAGGGGCACTGAAGCTTTCTTT. The full variable domain, its missing parts supplied by reference TRBV28 and TRBJ1-1, is DVKVTQSSRYLVKRTGEKVFLECVQDMDHENMFWYRQDPGLGLRLIYFSYDVKMKEKGDIPEGYSVSREKKERFSLILESASTNQTSMYLCASSLDRTRGTEAFFGQGTRLTVV.

CDR3 sequence (DNA): TGTGCCAGCAGCTCGAGGGGACAGGGACGGGTTGAGGACACTGAAGCTTTCTTT. It encodes CASSSRGQGRVEDTEAFF. The genes are TRBV11-1 and TRBJ1-1; TRBD1 agrees at 9 bases. The ends lost 4 bases at V and 3 bases at J; junction bases unmatched: 15. The CDR3 has 18 amino acids. Germline V CDR1 and CDR2: SGHAT, FQDESV (reference sequence).

This clonotype was found a few times. CDR3 sequence (DNA): TGTGCCAGCAGCCCGGAGGGACCAGCGGGAGGGCCCAATACGCAGTATTTT. This translates into CASSPEGPAGGPNTQYF. This sequence joins TRBV4-2 and TRBJ2-3; 10 nucleotides align to TRBD2. CDR3 length: 17 amino acids. With V trimmed by 4 bases and J by 7 bases, 14 bases remained unmatched. Germline V lookup: CDR1 LGHNA, CDR2 YNFKEQ.

This clonotype has a handful of counts. This chain connects TRBV6-1 to TRBJ1-5; TRBD1 matches 7 bases. The V gene's germline CDR1 is MNHNS and CDR2 SASEGT. There are 15 residues in the CDR3. Unmatched junction bases numbered 2, after V lost 2 bases and J lost 1 base. The CDR3 loop reads CASSEWTGSNQPQHF. CDR3 nucleotides: TGTGCCAGCAGTGAATGGACAGGAAGCAATCAGCCCCAGCATTTT.